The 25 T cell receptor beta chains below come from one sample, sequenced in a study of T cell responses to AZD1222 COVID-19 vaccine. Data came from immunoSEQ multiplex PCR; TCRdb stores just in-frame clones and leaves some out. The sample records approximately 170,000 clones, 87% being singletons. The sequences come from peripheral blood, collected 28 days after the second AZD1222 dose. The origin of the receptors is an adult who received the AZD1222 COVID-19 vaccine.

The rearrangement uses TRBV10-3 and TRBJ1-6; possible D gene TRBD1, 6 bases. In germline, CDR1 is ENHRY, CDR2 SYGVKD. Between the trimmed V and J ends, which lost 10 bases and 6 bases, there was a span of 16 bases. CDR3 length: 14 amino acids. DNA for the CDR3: TGTGCCACACGGCCGGGACAAGCTAATTCACCCCTCCACTTT. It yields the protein CATRPGQANSPLHF.

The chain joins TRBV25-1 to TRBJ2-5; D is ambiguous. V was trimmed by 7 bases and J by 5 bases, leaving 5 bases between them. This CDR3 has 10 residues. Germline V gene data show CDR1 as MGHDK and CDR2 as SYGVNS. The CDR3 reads CASKLETQYF. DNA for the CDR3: TGTGCCAGCAAGTTGGAGACCCAGTACTTC.

The CDR3 is CASSPPGGPQVYTF. The CDR3 nucleotides read TGTGCCAGCAGCCCCCCGGGGGGGCCCCAGGTTTACACCTTC. J is TRBJ1-2 and V is TRBV5-4, with TRBD1 as a possible D gene (6 bases). The V end was cut by 4 bases, the J end by 11 bases, with 21 bases between. The CDR3 loop spans 14 amino acids. Germline V gene sequence: CDR1 SGHNT, CDR2 YYREEE (reference sequence).

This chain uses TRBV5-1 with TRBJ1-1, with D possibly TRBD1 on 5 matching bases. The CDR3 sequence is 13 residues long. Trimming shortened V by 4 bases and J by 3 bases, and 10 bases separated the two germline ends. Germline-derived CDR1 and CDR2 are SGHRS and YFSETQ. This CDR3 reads CASSPLGDTEAFF. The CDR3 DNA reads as TGCGCCAGCAGCCCGTTGGGGGACACTGAAGCTTTCTTT.

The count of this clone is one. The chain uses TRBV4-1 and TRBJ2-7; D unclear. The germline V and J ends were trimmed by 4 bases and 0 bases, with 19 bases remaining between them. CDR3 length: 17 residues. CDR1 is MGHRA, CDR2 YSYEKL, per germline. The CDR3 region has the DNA TGCGCCAGCAGCCTCCAACTCCTCGGGCAGAGCTCCTACGAGCAGTACTTC. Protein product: CASSLQLLGQSSYEQYF.

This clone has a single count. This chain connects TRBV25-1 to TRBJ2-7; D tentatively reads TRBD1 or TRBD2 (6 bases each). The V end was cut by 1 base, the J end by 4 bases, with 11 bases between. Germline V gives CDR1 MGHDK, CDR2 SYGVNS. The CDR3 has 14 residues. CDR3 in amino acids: CASSESGAFYEQYF. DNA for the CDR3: TGTGCCAGCAGTGAATCGGGGGCGTTTTACGAGCAGTACTTC.

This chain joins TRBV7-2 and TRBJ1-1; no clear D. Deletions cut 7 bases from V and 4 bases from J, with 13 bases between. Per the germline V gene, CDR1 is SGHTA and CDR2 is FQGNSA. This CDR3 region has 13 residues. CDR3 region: CASTLTVVTEAFF. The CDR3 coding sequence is TGTGCCAGCACTTTGACTGTCGTCACTGAAGCTTTCTTT.

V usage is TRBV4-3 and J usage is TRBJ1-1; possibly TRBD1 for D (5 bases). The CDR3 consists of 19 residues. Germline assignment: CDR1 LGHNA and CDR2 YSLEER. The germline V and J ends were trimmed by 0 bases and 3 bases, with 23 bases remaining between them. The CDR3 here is CASSQDLFRRDVGDTEAFF. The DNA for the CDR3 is TGCGCCAGCAGCCAAGATCTCTTCCGCAGGGATGTGGGGGACACTGAAGCTTTCTTT.

The chain's CDR3 is CASSEGLVGSLGGYTF. The CDR3 bases are TGTGCCAGCAGTGAGGGCTTGGTTGGCTCCTTGGGTGGCTACACCTTC. This chain joins TRBV6-1 and TRBJ1-2; D unresolved. V was cut by 3 bases and J by 7 bases, with 21 bases left in between. Germline CDR1 MNHNS, CDR2 SASEGT. CDR3 length: 16 residues.

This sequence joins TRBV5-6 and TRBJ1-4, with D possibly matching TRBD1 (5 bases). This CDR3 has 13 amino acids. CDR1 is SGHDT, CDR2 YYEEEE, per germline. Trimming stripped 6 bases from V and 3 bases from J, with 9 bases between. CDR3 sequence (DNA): TGTGCCAGCACTATGGGACCTAATGAAAAACTGTTTTTT. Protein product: CASTMGPNEKLFF.

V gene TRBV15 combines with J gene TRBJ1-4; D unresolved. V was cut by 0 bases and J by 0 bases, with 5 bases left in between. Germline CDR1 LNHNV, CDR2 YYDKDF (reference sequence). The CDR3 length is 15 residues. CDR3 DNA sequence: TGTGCCACCAGCAGAGATGTTGCAACTAATGAAAAACTGTTTTTT. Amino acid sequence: CATSRDVATNEKLFF.

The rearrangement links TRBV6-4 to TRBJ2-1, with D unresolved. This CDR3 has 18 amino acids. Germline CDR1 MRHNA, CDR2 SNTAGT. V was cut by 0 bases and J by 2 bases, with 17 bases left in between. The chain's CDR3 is CASSDSMSPLLAYNEQFF. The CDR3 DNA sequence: TGTGCCAGCAGTGACTCGATGTCGCCCCTGTTGGCCTACAATGAGCAGTTCTTC.

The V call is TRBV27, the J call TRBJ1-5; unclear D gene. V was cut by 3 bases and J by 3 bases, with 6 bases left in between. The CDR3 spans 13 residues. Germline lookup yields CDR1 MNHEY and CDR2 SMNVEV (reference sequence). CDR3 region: CASSFSSNQPQHF. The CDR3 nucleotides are TGTGCCAGCAGTTTTTCGTCCAATCAGCCCCAGCATTTT.

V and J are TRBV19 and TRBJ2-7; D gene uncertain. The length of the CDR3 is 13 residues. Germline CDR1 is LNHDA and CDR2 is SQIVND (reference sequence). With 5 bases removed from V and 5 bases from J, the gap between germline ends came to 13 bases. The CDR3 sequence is CASSPESADEQYF. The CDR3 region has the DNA TGTGCCAGTAGTCCCGAGTCCGCGGACGAGCAGTACTTC.

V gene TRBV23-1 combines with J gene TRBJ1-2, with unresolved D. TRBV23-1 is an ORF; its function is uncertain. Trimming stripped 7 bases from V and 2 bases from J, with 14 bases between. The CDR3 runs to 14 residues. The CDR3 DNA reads TGCGCCAGCACCGTCCCCCGGTCCAACTATGGCTACACCTTC. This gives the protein CASTVPRSNYGYTF.

The CDR3 loop is CASSWHREAGANVLTF. The CDR3 bases are TGTGCCAGCAGCTGGCACAGGGAAGCTGGGGCCAACGTCCTGACTTTC. V usage is TRBV11-3 and J usage is TRBJ2-6, with D possibly being TRBD1 (6 bases). CDR3 length: 16 residues. V was cut by 4 bases and J by 2 bases, with 12 bases left in between. Looked up from germline, CDR1 is SGHNT and CDR2 is YENEEA.

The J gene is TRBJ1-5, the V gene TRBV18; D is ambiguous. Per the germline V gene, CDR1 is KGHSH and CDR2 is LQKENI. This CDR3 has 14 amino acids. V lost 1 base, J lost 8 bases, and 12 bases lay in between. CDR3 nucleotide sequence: TGTGCCAGCTCACCACGACGAAGTAGGGAGCCCCAGCATTTT. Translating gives CASSPRRSREPQHF.

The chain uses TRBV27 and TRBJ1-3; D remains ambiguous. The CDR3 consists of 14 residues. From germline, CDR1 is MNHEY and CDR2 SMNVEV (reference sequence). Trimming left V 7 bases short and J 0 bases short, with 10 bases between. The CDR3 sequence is CASMPSPSGNTIYF. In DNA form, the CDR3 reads TGTGCCAGCATGCCCTCCCCCTCTGGAAACACCATATATTTT.

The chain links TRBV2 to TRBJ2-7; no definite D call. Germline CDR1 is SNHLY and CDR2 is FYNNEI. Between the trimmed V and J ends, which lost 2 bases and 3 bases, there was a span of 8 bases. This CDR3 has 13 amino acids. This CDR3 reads CASSELVSYEQYF. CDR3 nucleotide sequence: TGTGCCAGCAGTGAACTTGTAAGCTACGAGCAGTACTTC.

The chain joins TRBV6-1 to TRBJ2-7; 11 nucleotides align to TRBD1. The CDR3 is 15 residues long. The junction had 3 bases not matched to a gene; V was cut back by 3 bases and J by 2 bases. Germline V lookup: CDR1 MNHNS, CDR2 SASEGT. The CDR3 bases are TGTGCCAGCAGTGATAGGACAGGGGGCACCTACGAGCAGTACTTC. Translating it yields CASSDRTGGTYEQYF.

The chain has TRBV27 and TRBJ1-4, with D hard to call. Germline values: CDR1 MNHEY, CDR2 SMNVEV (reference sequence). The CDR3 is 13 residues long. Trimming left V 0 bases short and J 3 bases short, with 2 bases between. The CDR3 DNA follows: TGTGCCAGCAGTTTATCTCCTAATGAAAAACTGTTTTTT. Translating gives CASSLSPNEKLFF.

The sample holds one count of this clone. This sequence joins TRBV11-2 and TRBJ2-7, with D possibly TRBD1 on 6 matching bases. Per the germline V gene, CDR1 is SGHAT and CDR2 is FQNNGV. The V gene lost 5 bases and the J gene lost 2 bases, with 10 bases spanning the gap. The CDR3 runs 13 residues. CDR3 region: CASSRQATYEQYF. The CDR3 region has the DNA TGTGCCAGCAGCCGACAGGCTACCTACGAGCAGTACTTC.

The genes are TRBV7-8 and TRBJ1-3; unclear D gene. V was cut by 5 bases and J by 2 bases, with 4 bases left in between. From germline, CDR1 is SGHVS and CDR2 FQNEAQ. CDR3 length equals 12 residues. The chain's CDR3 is CASSRTGNTIYF. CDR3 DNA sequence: TGTGCCAGCAGCCGCACTGGAAACACCATATATTTT.

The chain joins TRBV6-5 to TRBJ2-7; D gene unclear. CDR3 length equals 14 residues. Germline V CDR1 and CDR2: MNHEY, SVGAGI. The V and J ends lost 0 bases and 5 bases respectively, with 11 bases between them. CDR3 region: CASSYSMGSHEQYF. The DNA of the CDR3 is TGTGCCAGCAGTTACTCGATGGGTAGCCACGAGCAGTACTTC.

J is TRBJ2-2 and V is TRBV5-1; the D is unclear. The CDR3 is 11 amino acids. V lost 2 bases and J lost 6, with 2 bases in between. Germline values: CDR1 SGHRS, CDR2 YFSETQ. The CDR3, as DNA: TGCGCCAGCAGCTTAGCCGGGGAGCTGTTTTTT. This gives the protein CASSLAGELFF.